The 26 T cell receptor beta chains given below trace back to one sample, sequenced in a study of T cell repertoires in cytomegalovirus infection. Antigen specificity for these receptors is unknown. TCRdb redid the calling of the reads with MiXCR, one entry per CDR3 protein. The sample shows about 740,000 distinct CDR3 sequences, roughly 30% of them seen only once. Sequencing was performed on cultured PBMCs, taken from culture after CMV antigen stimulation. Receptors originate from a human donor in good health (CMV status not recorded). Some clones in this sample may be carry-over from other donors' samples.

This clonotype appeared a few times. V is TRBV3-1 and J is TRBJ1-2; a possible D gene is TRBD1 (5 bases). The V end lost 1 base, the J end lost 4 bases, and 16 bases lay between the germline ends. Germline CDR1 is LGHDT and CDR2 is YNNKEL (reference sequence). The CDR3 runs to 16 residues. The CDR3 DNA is TGTGCCAGCAGCCAAGCCCCGGGGGGAAGGGCCTATGGCTACACCTTC. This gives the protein CASSQAPGGRAYGYTF. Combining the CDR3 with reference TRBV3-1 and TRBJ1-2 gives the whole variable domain DTAVSQTPKYLVTQMGNDKSIKCEQNLGHDTMYWYKQDSKKFLKIMFSYNNKELIINETVPNRFSPKSPDKAHLNLHINSLELGDSAVYFCASSQAPGGRAYGYTFGSGTRLTVV.

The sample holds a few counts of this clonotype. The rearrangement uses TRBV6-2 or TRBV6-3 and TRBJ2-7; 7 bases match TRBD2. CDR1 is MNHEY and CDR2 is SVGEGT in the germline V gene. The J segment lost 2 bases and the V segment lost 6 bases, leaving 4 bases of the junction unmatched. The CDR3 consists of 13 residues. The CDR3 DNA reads TGTGCCAGCAGGGCGGGAGTTGCCTACGAGCAGTACTTC. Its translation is CASRAGVAYEQYF.

The chain's CDR3 is CASSQGLVDEQYF. The CDR3, as DNA: TGCGCCAGCAGCCAAGGGTTGGTCGACGAGCAGTACTTC. The V call is TRBV4-3, the J call TRBJ2-7, with D unclear. Germline CDR1 LGHNA, CDR2 YSLEER. V lost 1 base, J lost 5 bases, and 9 bases lay in between. The CDR3 contains 13 residues.

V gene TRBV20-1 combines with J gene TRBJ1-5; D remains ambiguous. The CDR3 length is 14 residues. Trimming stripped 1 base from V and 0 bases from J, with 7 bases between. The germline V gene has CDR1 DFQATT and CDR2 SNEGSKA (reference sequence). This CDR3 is CSARAGNSNQPQHF. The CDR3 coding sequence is TGCAGTGCTAGAGCCGGGAATAGCAATCAGCCCCAGCATTTT.

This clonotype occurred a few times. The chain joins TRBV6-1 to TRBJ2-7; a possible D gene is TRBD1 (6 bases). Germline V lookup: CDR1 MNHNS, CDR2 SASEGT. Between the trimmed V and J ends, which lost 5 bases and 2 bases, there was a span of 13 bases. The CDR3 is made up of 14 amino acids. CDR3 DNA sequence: TGTGCCAGCAGTCTCTTGAGGGGGACCTACGAGCAGTACTTC. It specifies CASSLLRGTYEQYF.

Written as DNA, the CDR3 is TGTGCCAGTAGTATGTGGGGGGTGAGCTCCTACAATGAGCAGTTCTTC. It codes for CASSMWGVSSYNEQFF. The chain recombines TRBV19 with TRBJ2-1; D possibly corresponds to TRBD2 (6 bases). The CDR3 contains 16 residues. From germline, CDR1 is LNHDA and CDR2 SQIVND (reference sequence). V was pared by 3 bases and J by 0 bases, with 12 bases between. The whole variable domain, filled in from reference TRBV19 and TRBJ2-1, reads DGGITQSPKYLFRKEGQNVTLSCEQNLNHDAMYWYRQDPGQGLRLIYYSQIVNDFQKGDIAEGYSVSREKKESFPLTVTSAQKNPTAFYLCASSMWGVSSYNEQFFGPGTRLTVL.

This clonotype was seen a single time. This CDR3 is CASSLRFGLLRTDTQYF. The CDR3 DNA reads as TGTGCCAGCAGCTTAAGGTTTGGGCTGCTCCGCACAGATACGCAGTATTTT. V is TRBV7-8 and J is TRBJ2-3, with D hard to call. The V and J ends lost 2 bases and 1 base respectively, with 16 bases between them. The CDR3 loop spans 17 amino acids. In germline, CDR1 is SGHVS, CDR2 FQNEAQ.

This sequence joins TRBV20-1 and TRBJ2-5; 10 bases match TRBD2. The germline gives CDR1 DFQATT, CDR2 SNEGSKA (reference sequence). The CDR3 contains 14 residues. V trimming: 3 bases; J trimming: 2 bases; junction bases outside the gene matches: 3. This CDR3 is CSASVSGGQETQYF. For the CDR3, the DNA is TGCAGTGCTAGTGTTAGCGGGGGGCAAGAGACCCAGTACTTC.

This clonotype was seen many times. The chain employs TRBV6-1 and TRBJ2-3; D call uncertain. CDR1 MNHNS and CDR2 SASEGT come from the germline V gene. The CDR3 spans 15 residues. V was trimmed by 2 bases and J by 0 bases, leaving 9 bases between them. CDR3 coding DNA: TGTGCCAGCAGTGAAACGGCCATTAGCACAGATACGCAGTATTTT. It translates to CASSETAISTDTQYF.

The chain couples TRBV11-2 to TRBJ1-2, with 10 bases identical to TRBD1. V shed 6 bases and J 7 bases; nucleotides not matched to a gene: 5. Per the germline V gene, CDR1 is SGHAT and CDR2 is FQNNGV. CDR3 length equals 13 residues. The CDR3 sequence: CASSQTGGFGYTF. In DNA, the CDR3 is TGTGCCAGCAGTCAGACAGGGGGCTTTGGCTACACCTTC.

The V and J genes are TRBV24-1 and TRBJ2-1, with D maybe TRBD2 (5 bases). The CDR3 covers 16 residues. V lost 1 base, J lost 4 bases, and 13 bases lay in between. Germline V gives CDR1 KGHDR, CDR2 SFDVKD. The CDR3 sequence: CATSDFSGKGYNEQFF. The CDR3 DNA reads TGTGCCACCAGTGATTTCTCCGGGAAGGGTTACAATGAGCAGTTCTTC.

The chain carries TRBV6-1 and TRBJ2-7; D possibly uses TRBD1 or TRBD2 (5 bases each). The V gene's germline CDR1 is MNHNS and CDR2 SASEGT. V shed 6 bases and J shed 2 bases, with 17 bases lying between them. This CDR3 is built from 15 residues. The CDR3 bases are TGTGCCAGCAGCAGAACCGGGACGTTAACCTACGAGCAGTACTTC. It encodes CASSRTGTLTYEQYF.

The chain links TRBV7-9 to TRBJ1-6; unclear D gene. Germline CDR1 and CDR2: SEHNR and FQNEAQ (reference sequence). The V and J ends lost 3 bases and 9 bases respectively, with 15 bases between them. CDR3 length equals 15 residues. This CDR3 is CASSFQTGVGSPLHF. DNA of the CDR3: TGTGCCAGCAGCTTCCAGACTGGGGTCGGTTCACCCCTCCACTTT.

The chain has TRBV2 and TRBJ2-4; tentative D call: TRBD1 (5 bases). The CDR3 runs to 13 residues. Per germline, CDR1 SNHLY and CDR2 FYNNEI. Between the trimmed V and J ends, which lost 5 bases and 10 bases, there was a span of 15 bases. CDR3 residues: CASSPDREGIQYF. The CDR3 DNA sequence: TGTGCCAGCAGTCCAGACAGAGAAGGGATTCAGTACTTC.

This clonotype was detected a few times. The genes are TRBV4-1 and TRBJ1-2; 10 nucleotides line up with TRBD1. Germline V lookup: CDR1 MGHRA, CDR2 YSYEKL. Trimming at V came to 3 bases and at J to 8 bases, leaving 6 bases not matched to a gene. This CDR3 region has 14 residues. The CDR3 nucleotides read TGCGCCAGCAGCCAGAGGGGACAGGGGCACGGCTACACCTTC. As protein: CASSQRGQGHGYTF.

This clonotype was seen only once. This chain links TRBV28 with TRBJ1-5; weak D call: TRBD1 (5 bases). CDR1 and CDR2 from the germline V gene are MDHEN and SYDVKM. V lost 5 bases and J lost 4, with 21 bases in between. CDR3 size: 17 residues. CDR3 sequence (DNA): TGTGCCAGCAGTCAGCATCGGGGGAGATTCCCAAATCAGCCCCAGCATTTT. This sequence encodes CASSQHRGRFPNQPQHF.

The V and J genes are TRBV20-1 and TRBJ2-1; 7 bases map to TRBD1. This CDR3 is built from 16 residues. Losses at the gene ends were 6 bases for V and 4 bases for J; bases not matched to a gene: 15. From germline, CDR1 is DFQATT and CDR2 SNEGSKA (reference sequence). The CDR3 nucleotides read TGCAGTGCCAGTCCTCCGGGACCAGGGGGATACAATGAGCAGTTCTTC. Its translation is CSASPPGPGGYNEQFF.

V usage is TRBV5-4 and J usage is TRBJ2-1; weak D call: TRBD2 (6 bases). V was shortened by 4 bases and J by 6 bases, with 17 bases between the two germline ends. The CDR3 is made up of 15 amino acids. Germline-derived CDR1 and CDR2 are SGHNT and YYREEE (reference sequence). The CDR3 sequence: CASSPSGAERNEQFF. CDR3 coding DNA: TGTGCCAGCAGCCCCTCGGGAGCGGAACGCAATGAGCAGTTCTTC.

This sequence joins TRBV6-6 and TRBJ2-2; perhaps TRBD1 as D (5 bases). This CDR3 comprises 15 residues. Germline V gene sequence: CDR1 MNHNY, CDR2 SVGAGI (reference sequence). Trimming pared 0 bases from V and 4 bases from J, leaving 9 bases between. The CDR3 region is CASSYSQRGTGELFF. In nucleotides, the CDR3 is TGTGCCAGCAGTTACTCGCAAAGGGGCACCGGGGAGCTGTTTTTT.

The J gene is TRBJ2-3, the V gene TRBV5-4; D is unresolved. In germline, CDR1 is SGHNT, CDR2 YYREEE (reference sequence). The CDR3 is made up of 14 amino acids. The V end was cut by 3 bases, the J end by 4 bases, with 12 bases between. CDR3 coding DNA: TGTGCCAGCAGCTCCGGAAAGCGATCAGATACGCAGTATTTT. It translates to CASSSGKRSDTQYF.

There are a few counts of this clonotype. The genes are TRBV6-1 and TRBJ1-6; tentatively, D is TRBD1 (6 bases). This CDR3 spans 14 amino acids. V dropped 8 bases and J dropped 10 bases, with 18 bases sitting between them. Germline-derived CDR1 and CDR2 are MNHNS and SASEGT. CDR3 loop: CASEGNRATSPLHF. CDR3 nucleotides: TGTGCCAGCGAGGGTAACAGGGCGACATCACCCCTCCACTTT.

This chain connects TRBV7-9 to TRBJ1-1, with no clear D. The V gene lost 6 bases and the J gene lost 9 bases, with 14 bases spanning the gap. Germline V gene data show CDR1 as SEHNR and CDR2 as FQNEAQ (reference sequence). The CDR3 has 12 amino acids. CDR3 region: CASRLTGFKAFF. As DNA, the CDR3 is TGTGCCAGCAGACTTACGGGTTTTAAAGCTTTCTTT.

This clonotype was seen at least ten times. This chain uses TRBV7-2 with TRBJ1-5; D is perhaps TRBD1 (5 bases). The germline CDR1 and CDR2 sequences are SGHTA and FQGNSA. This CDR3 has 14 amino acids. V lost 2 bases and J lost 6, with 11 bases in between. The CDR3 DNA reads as TGTGCCAGCAGCTTAAGAGGGGCTCGTCAGCCCCAGCATTTT. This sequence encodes CASSLRGARQPQHF.

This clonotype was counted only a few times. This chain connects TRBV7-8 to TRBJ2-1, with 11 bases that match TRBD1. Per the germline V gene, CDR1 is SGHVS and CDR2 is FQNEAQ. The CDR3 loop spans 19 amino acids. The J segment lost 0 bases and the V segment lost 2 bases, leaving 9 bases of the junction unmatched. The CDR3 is CASSLFAGTGGGSYNEQFF. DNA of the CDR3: TGTGCCAGCAGCTTATTCGCAGGGACAGGGGGTGGCTCCTACAATGAGCAGTTCTTC.

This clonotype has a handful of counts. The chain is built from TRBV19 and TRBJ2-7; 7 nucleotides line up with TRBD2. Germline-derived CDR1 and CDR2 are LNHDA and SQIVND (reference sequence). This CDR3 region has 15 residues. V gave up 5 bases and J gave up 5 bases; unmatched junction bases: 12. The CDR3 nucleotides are TGTGCCAGTAGTGACCTATCCCGCGGGGGAAACGAGCAGTACTTC. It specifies CASSDLSRGGNEQYF.

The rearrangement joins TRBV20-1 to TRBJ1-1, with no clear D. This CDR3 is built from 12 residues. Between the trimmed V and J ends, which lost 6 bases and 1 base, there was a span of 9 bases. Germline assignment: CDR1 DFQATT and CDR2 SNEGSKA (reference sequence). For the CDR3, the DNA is TGCAGTGCGGCACGGTCGAACACTGAAGCTTTCTTT. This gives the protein CSAARSNTEAFF.